This T cell receptor beta chain was recovered during a study of Ad26.COV2.S vaccination and SARS-CoV-2 variants. Background on the study: Ad26.COV2.S shots went into the muscle once or twice, 56 days apart.

Described treatment: roughly 18 received Ad26.COV2.S at low or high dose, single or two shots; about five received placebo; per-sample allocation not given. Collection of the samples took place on day 63 after the first injection of vaccine or placebo. The vaccine antigen was prefusion-stabilized Wuhan SARS-CoV-2 spike. Using immunoSEQ multiplex PCR, the repertoire was profiled, and TCRdb retains in-frame clones only, with some absent. The table has 300,000 to 400,000 clones, around 89% seen once. The ends lost 2 bases at V and 5 bases at J; junction bases unmatched: 7. There are 15 residues in the CDR3.

V is TRBV6-7 and J is TRBJ2-7; 9 positions match TRBD1. TRBV6-7 is flagged as an ORF with uncertain function. This sequence originates from a person between 18 and 59 years old who received the Ad26.COV2.S COVID-19 vaccine or a placebo. Sequences were derived from peripheral blood, sampled in a trial of Ad26.COV2.S vaccine versus placebo. The CDR3, as DNA: TGTGCCAGCAGTTACACCCGGGACAGGGTACACGAGCAGTACTTC. It translates to CASSYTRDRVHEQYF.